This T cell receptor (beta chain) was obtained from a study of regulatory and conventional T cells in RAG deficiency. Regulatory T cells were sorted from blood as CD4+ CD25-high CD127-low cells. J gave up 4 bases and V 5 bases, and 4 bases lay outside the gene matches. CDR3 length equals 13 residues. Germline V CDR1 and CDR2: MNHNY, SVGAGI (reference sequence). The assay was immunoSEQ multiplex PCR, and TCRdb's table has in-frame clones only and misses some. The sample includes about 9,400 clones, around 89% of them seen just once. These same data were also listed under a study on regulatory T cells. That study reports: The primer mix had 52 TRBV and 13 TRBJ primers. Regulatory T cells showed the strongest V-J pair restriction and V/J gene skewing among patient repertoires.

The clonotype originates from a human donor in good health. Specimen: Tregs sorted from blood. The chain recombines TRBV6-6 with TRBJ1-2, with 7 bases identical to TRBD1. The CDR3 DNA reads as TGTGCCAGCAGTAACACAGGGGTCTATGGCTACACCTTC. Amino acids: CASSNTGVYGYTF.